Presented here are 20 T cell receptor beta chains from one specimen sequenced in a study of shared clonotypes between healthy human individuals. Terminally differentiated effector memory CD45RA+ cells were excluded by CCR7 positive selection of CD45RO-negative cells. Libraries were prepared by immunoSEQ multiplex PCR; TCRdb keeps only in-frame clonotypes and omits some of them. This table has about 2.1 million clones, around 95% appearing once. The sample taken for sequencing was naive CD8+ T cells from PBMCs. The source of these receptors is a man aged 18 to 29 in good health. Some clones in this sample may be carry-over from other donors' samples.

The chain recombines TRBV5-1 with TRBJ1-1, with D unclear. CDR1 and CDR2 from the germline V gene are SGHRS and YFSETQ. The ends were cut back, 0 bases at V and 4 bases at J, with 13 bases in the middle. This CDR3 is 15 amino acids long. The CDR3 protein is CASSLVRPDGTEAFF. CDR3 nucleotide sequence: TGCGCCAGCAGCTTGGTAAGACCGGACGGCACTGAAGCTTTCTTT. Filled out from reference TRBV5-1 and TRBJ1-1, the complete variable domain reads KAGVTQTPRYLIKTRGQQVTLSCSPISGHRSVSWYQQTPGQGLQFLFEYFSETQRNKGNFPGRFSGRQFSNSRSEMNVSTLELGDSALYLCASSLVRPDGTEAFFGQGTRLTVV.

V gene TRBV7-7 combines with J gene TRBJ2-5; TRBD2 agrees at 7 bases. J gave up 5 bases and V 1 base, and 7 bases lay outside the gene matches. CDR3 size: 15 residues. Germline V gene data show CDR1 as SSHAT and CDR2 as FNYEAQ (reference sequence). CDR3 DNA sequence: TGTGCCAGCAGCTTAGGGGCGGGAGTAAGGGAGACCCAGTACTTC. It encodes CASSLGAGVRETQYF.

The V gene is TRBV27, the J gene TRBJ1-1; D is perhaps TRBD1 (5 bases). Germline V gene data show CDR1 as MNHEY and CDR2 as SMNVEV (reference sequence). Trimming took off 5 bases at V and 8 bases at J, with 15 bases between the two ends. This CDR3 region has 13 residues. CDR3 coding DNA: TGTGCCAGCAGTCCCGATAGGGGAGGGGAAGCTTTCTTT. This codes for CASSPDRGGEAFF.

The rearrangement uses TRBV29-1 and TRBJ2-2; possibly TRBD1 for D (6 bases). From germline, CDR1 is SQVTM and CDR2 ANQGSEA. This CDR3 spans 12 amino acids. Trimming stripped 5 bases from V and 5 bases from J, with 9 bases between. The CDR3 spells CSVLQGTGELFF. The CDR3 coding sequence is TGCAGCGTTTTACAGGGAACCGGGGAGCTGTTTTTT.

On this clone itself: Other DNA sequences in this sample translate to the same CDR3. V is TRBV27 and J is TRBJ2-2; 10 nucleotides match TRBD1. CDR1 and CDR2 (germline): MNHEY, SMNVEV (reference sequence). Unmatched junction bases numbered 5, after V lost 5 bases and J lost 5 bases. The CDR3 is 15 residues long. CDR3 bases: TGTGCCAGCAGTCCCAGGGACAGGGGAACCGGGGAGCTGTTTTTT. As protein: CASSPRDRGTGELFF.

The gene calls are TRBV5-6 and TRBJ2-7, with TRBD1 matching 10 bases. Per the germline V gene, CDR1 is SGHDT and CDR2 is YYEEEE. V dropped 1 base and J dropped 3; count of bases not matched to a gene: 16. The CDR3 sequence is 19 residues long. This CDR3 is CASSLYYLGTGDIFYEQYF. CDR3 DNA: TGTGCCAGCAGCTTGTATTATTTAGGGACAGGGGACATCTTCTACGAGCAGTACTTC. The entire variable domain, with the rest obtained from reference TRBV5-6 and TRBJ2-7, is as follows: DAGVTQSPTHLIKTRGQQVTLRCSPKSGHDTVSWYQQALGQGPQFIFQYYEEEERQRGNFPDRFSGHQFPNYSSELNVNALLLGDSALYLCASSLYYLGTGDIFYEQYFGPGTRLTVT.

The chain has TRBV4-1 and TRBJ1-1, with 9 bases lining up with TRBD1. The CDR3 spans 14 residues. Trimming cost V 5 bases and J 4 bases; bases outside gene matches: 5. Germline V gene sequence: CDR1 MGHRA, CDR2 YSYEKL. CDR3 DNA sequence: TGCGCCAGCAGCGAAAAACAGGGGGCCACTGAAGCTTTCTTT. Translation gives CASSEKQGATEAFF.

The chain has TRBV7-6 and TRBJ1-5; the match to TRBD1 covers 8 bases. V was pared by 4 bases and J by 6 bases, with 8 bases of the junction left unmatched. The CDR3 sequence is 15 residues long. Germline CDR1 reads SGHVS; CDR2 reads FNYEAQ. The CDR3 loop is CASSSRGQGFQPQHF. For the CDR3, the DNA is TGTGCCAGCAGCTCCAGGGGGCAAGGATTTCAGCCCCAGCATTTT.

This chain connects TRBV19 to TRBJ2-1; D perhaps matches TRBD1 (6 bases). V lost 4 bases and J lost 5, with 9 bases in between. CDR3 length: 13 residues. CDR1 and CDR2 from the germline V gene are LNHDA and SQIVND (reference sequence). CDR3 bases: TGTGCCAGTAGTAACCGACAGGACAATGAGCAGTTCTTC. Its translation: CASSNRQDNEQFF.

This chain uses TRBV29-1 with TRBJ2-6; D might be TRBD1 (5 bases). V lost 7 bases and J lost 4, with 14 bases in between. This CDR3 is built from 14 residues. From germline, CDR1 is SQVTM and CDR2 ANQGSEA. CDR3 nucleotides: TGCAGCGCTTCGGAAGGGGCCGGGGCCAACGTCCTGACTTTC. This codes for CSASEGAGANVLTF.

Remarks on this clone: A junction end diverges from the germline sequence, so it may reflect a read error. This chain connects TRBV7-2 to TRBJ2-2; 9 bases are a match to TRBD2. This CDR3 spans 16 amino acids. Germline V gives CDR1 SGHTA, CDR2 FQGNSA. The CDR3, as DNA: TGTGCCAGCAGCCTAGCGGGAATTGGGGGTAGCGGGGAGCTGTTTTTT. Its translation: CASSLAGIGGSGELFF.

The V and J genes are TRBV19 and TRBJ1-5, with D unclear. Trimming left V 5 bases short and J 9 bases short, with 11 bases between. This CDR3 is 12 amino acids long. Germline V gene data show CDR1 as LNHDA and CDR2 as SQIVND (reference sequence). Here the CDR3 reads CASSFFNWPQHF. CDR3 in DNA: TGTGCCAGTAGTTTTTTTAATTGGCCCCAGCATTTT.

The genes are TRBV19 and TRBJ1-5, with 10 bases lining up with TRBD1. CDR1 is LNHDA, CDR2 SQIVND, per germline (reference sequence). V was pared by 7 bases and J by 0 bases, with 18 bases of the junction left unmatched. The CDR3 totals 20 residues. The CDR3 loop reads CASTHPPPGQGFNSNQPQHF. The CDR3 bases are TGTGCCAGTACTCACCCCCCCCCGGGACAGGGGTTTAATAGCAATCAGCCCCAGCATTTT.

The gene calls are TRBV27 and TRBJ2-7, with D possibly called TRBD1 or TRBD2 (5 bases each). V shed 0 bases and J shed 5 bases, with 17 bases lying between them. The germline V gene encodes CDR1 MNHEY and CDR2 SMNVEV (reference sequence). There are 16 residues in the CDR3. CDR3 in amino acids: CASSLSRGFSANEQYF. DNA for the CDR3: TGTGCCAGCAGTTTATCAAGGGGATTTAGCGCCAACGAGCAGTACTTC.

The chain employs TRBV28 and TRBJ1-5; 7 bases are a match to TRBD1. Per the germline V gene, CDR1 is MDHEN and CDR2 is SYDVKM. The ends lost 4 bases at V and 6 bases at J; junction bases unmatched: 6. The CDR3 length is 14 residues. CDR3 loop: CASSYRGTVQPQHF. The CDR3 bases are TGTGCCAGCAGTTACAGGGGAACGGTTCAGCCCCAGCATTTT.

The chain combines TRBV2 with TRBJ2-1, with 9 bases lining up with TRBD1. Trimming took 7 bases from V and 2 from J; bases not matched to a gene: 9. This CDR3 region has 16 residues. CDR1 is SNHLY and CDR2 is FYNNEI in the germline V gene. This chain's CDR3 is CASNPPGQGTYNEQFF. Written as DNA, the CDR3 is TGTGCCAGCAATCCCCCGGGACAGGGTACCTACAATGAGCAGTTCTTC. Based on the CDR3 plus reference TRBV2 and TRBJ2-1, the full variable domain is EPEVTQTPSHQVTQMGQEVILRCVPISNHLYFYWYRQILGQKVEFLVSFYNNEISEKSEIFDDQFSVERPDGSNFTLKIRSTKLEDSAMYFCASNPPGQGTYNEQFFGPGTRLTVL.

The rearrangement links TRBV7-2 to TRBJ1-1; a possible D gene is TRBD1 (5 bases). With 4 bases removed from V and 2 bases from J, the gap between germline ends came to 11 bases. The CDR3 spans 14 residues. The germline CDR1 and CDR2 sequences are SGHTA and FQGNSA. CDR3: CASSWSGPNTEAFF. In nucleotides, the CDR3 is TGTGCCAGCAGCTGGTCGGGGCCAAACACTGAAGCTTTCTTT.

Note on this clone: This same CDR3 is encoded by further DNA sequences in the sample. V is TRBV7-9 and J is TRBJ2-7, with 9 bases matching TRBD2. Trimming removed 5 bases from V and 2 bases from J; junction bases left unmatched: 4. Germline assignment: CDR1 SEHNR and CDR2 FQNEAQ (reference sequence). CDR3 length equals 14 residues. DNA for the CDR3: TGTGCCAGCAGCCCGACTAGCGGACCCTACGAGCAGTACTTC. Translated: CASSPTSGPYEQYF.

V usage is TRBV7-9 and J usage is TRBJ2-3; D possibly uses TRBD1 or TRBD2 (5 bases each). Trimming pared 7 bases from V and 4 bases from J, leaving 9 bases between. CDR3 length: 12 residues. The germline gives CDR1 SEHNR, CDR2 FQNEAQ (reference sequence). CDR3 sequence reads: CASMGVPDTQYF. CDR3 DNA sequence: TGTGCCAGCATGGGGGTTCCAGATACGCAGTATTTT.

The rearrangement joins TRBV28 to TRBJ1-5, with D maybe TRBD1 (5 bases). Per the germline V gene, CDR1 is MDHEN and CDR2 is SYDVKM. The CDR3 runs 14 residues. V was trimmed by 3 bases and J by 5 bases, leaving 11 bases between them. The CDR3 region is CASSFPGNHQPQHF. The DNA for the CDR3 is TGTGCCAGCAGTTTCCCAGGGAACCATCAGCCCCAGCATTTT. Full variable domain (rest looked up from reference TRBV28 and TRBJ1-5): DVKVTQSSRYLVKRTGEKVFLECVQDMDHENMFWYRQDPGLGLRLIYFSYDVKMKEKGDIPEGYSVSREKKERFSLILESASTNQTSMYLCASSFPGNHQPQHFGDGTRLSIL.